This T cell receptor (beta chain) was observed in a study of blood T cell repertoires in COVID-19. Original data processing: Quantification of nucleated cells was approximated via reference gene primer amplification. The table came from immunoSEQ multiplex PCR; TCRdb's copy has only in-frame clones and leaves some out. V, J and clone size reflect that table, while D and trimming were determined from the DNA. The table has approximately 97,000 clones, 75% to 95% seen once. Germline V gene data show CDR1 as SNHLY and CDR2 as FYNNEI. Trimming removed 6 bases at V and 2 bases at J, with 8 bases between. The CDR3 is 13 residues long.

This clonotype was obtained from a man between 60 and 70 years old with acute or convalescent COVID-19. The chain links TRBV2 to TRBJ1-5; TRBD1 is a possible D gene (5 bases). The sample comprised peripheral blood. The CDR3 reads CASRGTGNQPQHF. CDR3 DNA: TGTGCCAGCAGGGGGACTGGCAATCAGCCCCAGCATTTT.